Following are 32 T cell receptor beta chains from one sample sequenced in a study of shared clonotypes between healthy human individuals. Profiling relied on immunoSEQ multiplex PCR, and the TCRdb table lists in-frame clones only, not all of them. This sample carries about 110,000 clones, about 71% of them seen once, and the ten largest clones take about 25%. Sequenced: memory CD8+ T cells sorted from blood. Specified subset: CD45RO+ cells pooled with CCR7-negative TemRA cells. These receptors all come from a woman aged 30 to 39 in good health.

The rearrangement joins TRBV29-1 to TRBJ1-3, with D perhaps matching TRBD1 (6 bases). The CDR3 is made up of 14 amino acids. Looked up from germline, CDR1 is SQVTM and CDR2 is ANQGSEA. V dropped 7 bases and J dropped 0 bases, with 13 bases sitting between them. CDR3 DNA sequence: TGCAGCGCCCAAGGGGGGAGCTCTGGAAACACCATATATTTT. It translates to CSAQGGSSGNTIYF.

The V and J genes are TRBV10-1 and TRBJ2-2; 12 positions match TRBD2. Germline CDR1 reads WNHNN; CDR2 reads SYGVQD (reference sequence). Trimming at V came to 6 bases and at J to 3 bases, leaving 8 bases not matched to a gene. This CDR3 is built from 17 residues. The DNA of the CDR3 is TGCGCCAGCAGCCGACTAGCGGGAGTTACGGACACCGGGGAGCTGTTTTTT. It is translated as CASSRLAGVTDTGELFF.

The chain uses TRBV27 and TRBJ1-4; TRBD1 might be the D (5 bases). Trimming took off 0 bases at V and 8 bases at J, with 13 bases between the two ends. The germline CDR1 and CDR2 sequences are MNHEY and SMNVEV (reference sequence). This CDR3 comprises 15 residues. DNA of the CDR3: TGTGCCAGCAGTTTATCCATCGGCTGGGGGGAAAAACTGTTTTTT. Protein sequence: CASSLSIGWGEKLFF.

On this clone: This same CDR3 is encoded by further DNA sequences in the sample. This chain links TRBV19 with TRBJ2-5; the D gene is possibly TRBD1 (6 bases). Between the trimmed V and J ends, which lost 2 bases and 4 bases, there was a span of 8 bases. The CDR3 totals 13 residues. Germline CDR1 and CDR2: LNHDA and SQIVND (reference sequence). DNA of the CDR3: TGTGCCAGTAGTATATGGGGGCCAGAGACCCAGTACTTC. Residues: CASSIWGPETQYF.

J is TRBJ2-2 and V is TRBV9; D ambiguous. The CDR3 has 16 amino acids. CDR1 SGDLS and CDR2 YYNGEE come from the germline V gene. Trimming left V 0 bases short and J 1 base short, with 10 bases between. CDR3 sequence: CASSVATRGNTGELFF. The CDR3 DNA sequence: TGTGCCAGCAGCGTAGCCACCCGAGGGAACACCGGGGAGCTGTTTTTT.

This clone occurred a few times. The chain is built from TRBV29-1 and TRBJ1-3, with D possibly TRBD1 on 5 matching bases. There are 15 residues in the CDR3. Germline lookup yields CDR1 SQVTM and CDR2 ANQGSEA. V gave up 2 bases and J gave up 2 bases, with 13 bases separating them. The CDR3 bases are TGCAGCGTTGAACGAGGGCGGGGGGCTGGAAACACCATATATTTT. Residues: CSVERGRGAGNTIYF.

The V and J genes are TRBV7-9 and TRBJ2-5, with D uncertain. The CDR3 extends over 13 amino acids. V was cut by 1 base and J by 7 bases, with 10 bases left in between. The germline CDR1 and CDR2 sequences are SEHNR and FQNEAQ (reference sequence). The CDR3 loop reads CASSLGPPGTQYF. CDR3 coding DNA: TGTGCCAGCAGCTTAGGTCCACCAGGGACCCAGTACTTC.

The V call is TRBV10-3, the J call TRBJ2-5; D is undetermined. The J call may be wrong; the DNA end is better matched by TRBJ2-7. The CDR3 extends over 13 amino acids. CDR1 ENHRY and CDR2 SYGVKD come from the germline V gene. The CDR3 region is CAISEVRLYEQYF. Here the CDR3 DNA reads TGTGCCATCAGTGAAGTTAGGCTGTACGAGCAGTACTTC.

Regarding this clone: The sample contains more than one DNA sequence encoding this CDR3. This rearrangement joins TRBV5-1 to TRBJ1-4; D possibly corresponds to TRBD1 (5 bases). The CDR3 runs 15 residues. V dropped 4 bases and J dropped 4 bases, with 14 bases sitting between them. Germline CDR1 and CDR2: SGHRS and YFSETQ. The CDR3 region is CASSLGDRDNEKLFF. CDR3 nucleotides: TGCGCCAGCAGCCTGGGCGACAGAGATAATGAAAAACTGTTTTTT.

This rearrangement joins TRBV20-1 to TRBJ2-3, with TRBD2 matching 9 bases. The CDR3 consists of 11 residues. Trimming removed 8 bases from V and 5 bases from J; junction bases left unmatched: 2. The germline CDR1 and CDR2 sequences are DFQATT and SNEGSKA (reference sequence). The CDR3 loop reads CSSGRIDTQYF. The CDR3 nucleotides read TGCAGTAGCGGGAGGATAGATACGCAGTATTTT.

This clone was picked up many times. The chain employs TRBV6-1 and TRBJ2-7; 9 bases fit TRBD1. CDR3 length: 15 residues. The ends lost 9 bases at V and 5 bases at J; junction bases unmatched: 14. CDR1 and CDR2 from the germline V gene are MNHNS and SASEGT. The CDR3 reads CASHPGGTGSNEQYF. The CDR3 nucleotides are TGTGCCAGTCACCCGGGTGGGACAGGGTCCAACGAGCAGTACTTC.

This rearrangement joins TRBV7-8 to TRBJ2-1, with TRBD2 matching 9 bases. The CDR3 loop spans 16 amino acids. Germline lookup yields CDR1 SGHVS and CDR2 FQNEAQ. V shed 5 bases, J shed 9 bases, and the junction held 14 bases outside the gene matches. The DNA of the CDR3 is TGTGCCAGCAGCAAGGAGAGCGGGAGGTTTTGGTTTGAGCAGTTCTTC. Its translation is CASSKESGRFWFEQFF.

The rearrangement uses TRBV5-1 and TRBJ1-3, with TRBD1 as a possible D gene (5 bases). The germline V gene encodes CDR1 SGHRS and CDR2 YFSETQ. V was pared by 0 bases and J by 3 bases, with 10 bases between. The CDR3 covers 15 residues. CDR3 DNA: TGCGCCAGCAGCTTGGGCGACAGAGATGGAAACACCATATATTTT. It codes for CASSLGDRDGNTIYF. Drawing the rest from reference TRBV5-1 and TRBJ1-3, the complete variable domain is KAGVTQTPRYLIKTRGQQVTLSCSPISGHRSVSWYQQTPGQGLQFLFEYFSETQRNKGNFPGRFSGRQFSNSRSEMNVSTLELGDSALYLCASSLGDRDGNTIYFGEGSWLTVV.

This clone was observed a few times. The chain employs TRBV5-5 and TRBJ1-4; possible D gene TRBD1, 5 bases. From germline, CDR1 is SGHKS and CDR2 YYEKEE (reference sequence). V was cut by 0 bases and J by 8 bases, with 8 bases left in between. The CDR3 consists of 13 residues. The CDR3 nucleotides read TGTGCCAGCAGCTTGGCCCGGGACGAAAAACTGTTTTTT. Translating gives CASSLARDEKLFF.

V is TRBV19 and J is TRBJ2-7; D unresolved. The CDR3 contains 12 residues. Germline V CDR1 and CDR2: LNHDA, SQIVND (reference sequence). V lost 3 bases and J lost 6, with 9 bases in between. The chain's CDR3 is CASSMGNSEQYF. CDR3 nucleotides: TGTGCCAGTAGTATGGGCAATAGCGAGCAGTACTTC. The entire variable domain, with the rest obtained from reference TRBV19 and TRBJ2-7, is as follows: DGGITQSPKYLFRKEGQNVTLSCEQNLNHDAMYWYRQDPGQGLRLIYYSQIVNDFQKGDIAEGYSVSREKKESFPLTVTSAQKNPTAFYLCASSMGNSEQYFGPGTRLTVT.

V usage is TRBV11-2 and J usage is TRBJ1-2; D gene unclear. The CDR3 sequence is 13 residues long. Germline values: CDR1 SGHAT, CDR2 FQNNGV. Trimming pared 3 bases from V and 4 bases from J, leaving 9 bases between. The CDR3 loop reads CASSFRRSYGYTF. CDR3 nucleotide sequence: TGTGCCAGCAGCTTTCGGAGGAGCTATGGCTACACCTTC.

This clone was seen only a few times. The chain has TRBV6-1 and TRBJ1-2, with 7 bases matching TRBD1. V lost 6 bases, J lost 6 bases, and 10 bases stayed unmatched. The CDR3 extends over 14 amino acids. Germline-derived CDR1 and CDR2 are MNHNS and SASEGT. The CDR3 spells CASSRQGGSDGYTF. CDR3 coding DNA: TGTGCCAGCAGCCGACAGGGAGGGTCGGATGGCTACACCTTC.

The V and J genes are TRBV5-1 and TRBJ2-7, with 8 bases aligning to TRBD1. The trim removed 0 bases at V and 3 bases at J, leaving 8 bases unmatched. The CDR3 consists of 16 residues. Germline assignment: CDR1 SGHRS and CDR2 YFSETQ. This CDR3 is CASSLAFRDRNYEQYF. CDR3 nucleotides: TGCGCCAGCAGCTTGGCCTTTAGGGACAGGAACTACGAGCAGTACTTC.

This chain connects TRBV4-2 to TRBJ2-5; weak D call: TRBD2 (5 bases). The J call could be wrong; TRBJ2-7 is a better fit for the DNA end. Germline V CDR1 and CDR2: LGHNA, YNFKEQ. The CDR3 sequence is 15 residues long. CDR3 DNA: TGTGCCAGCAGCCAAGATGGACTCATGTCCTACGAGCAGTACTTC. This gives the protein CASSQDGLMSYEQYF.

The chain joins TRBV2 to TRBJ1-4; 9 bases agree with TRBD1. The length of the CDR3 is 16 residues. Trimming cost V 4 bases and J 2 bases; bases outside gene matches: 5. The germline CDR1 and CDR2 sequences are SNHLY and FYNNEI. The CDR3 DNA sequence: TGTGCCAGCAGTGCGGACAGGGGAGGGACTAATGAAAAACTGTTTTTT. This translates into CASSADRGGTNEKLFF.

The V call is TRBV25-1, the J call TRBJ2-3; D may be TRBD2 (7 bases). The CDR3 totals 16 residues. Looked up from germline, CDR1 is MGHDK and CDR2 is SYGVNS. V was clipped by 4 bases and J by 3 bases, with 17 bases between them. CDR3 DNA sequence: TGTGCCAGCAGTGTAGGGGGGGAGGGCCCGACAGATACGCAGTATTTT. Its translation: CASSVGGEGPTDTQYF. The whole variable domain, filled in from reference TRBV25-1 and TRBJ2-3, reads EADIYQTPRYLVIGTGKKITLECSQTMGHDKMYWYQQDPGMELHLIHYSYGVNSTEKGDLSSESTVSRIRTEHFPLTLESARPSHTSQYLCASSVGGEGPTDTQYFGPGTRLTVL.

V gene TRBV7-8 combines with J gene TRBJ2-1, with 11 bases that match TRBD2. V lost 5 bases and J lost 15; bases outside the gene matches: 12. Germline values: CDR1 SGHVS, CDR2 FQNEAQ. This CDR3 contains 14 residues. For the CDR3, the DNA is TGTGCCAGCAGCCCCCGAGGTAGCGGGAGGGCCTGGTTCTTC. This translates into CASSPRGSGRAWFF.

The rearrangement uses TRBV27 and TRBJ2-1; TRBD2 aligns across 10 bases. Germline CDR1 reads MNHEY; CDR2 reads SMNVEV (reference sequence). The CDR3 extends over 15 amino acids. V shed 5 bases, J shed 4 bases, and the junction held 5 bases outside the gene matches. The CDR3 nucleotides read TGTGCCAGCAGTATCACTAGCGGGGCTTACAATGAGCAGTTCTTC. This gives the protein CASSITSGAYNEQFF.

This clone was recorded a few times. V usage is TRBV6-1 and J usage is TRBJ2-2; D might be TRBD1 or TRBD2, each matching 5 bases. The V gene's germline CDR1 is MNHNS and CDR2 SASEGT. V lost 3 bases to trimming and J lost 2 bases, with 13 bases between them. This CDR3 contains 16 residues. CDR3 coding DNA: TGTGCCAGCAGTGATGGGGACGGCCAAAACACCGGGGAGCTGTTTTTT. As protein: CASSDGDGQNTGELFF.

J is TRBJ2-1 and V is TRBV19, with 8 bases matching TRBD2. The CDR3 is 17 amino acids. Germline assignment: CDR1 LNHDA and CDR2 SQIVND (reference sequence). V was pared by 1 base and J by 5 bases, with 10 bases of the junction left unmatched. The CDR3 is CASSIVGSTGGNNEQFF. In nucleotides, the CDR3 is TGTGCCAGTAGTATAGTGGGGTCGACGGGAGGGAACAATGAGCAGTTCTTC.

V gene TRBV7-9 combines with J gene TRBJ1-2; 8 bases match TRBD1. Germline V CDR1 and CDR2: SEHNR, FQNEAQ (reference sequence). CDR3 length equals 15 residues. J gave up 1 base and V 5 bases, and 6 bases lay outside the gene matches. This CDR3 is CASSRGTGINYGYTF. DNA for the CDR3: TGTGCCAGCAGCCGAGGGACAGGCATTAACTATGGCTACACCTTC.

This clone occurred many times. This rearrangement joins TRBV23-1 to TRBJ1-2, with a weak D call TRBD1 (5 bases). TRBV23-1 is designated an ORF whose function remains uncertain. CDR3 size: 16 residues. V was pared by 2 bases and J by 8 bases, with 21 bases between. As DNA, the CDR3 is TGCGCCAGCAGTCAAGGAGCGGGTCCAGGGTTCAGAGGCTACACCTTC. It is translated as CASSQGAGPGFRGYTF.

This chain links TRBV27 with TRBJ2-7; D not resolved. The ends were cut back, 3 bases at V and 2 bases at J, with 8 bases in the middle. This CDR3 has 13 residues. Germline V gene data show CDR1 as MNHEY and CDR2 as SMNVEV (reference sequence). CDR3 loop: CASSLLGTYEQYF. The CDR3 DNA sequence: TGTGCCAGCAGTTTGCTAGGGACCTACGAGCAGTACTTC.

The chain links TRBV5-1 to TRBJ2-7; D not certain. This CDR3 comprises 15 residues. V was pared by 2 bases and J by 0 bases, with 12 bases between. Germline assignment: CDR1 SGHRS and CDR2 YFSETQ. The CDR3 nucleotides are TGCGCCAGCAGCTTTTTGGATTCTATCTCCTACGAGCAGTACTTC. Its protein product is CASSFLDSISYEQYF.

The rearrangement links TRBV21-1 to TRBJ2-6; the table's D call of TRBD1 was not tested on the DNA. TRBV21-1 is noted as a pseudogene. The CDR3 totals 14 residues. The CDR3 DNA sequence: TGTGCCAGCAGCGCAGGGTCTGGGGCCAACGTCCTGACTTTC. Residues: CASSAGSGANVLTF.

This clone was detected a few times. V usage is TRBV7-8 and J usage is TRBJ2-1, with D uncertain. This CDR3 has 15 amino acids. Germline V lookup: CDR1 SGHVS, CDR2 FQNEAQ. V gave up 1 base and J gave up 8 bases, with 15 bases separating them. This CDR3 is CASSLVVSGTDEQFF. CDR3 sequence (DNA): TGTGCCAGCAGCTTAGTTGTTTCTGGAACCGATGAGCAGTTCTTC.

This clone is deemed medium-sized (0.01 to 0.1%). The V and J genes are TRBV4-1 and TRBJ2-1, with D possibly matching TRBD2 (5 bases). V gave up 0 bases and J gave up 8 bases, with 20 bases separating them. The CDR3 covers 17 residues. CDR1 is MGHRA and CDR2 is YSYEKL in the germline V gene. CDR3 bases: TGCGCCAGCAGCCAAGATGGGAAGCGGCAGAGTGGAGATGAGCAGTTCTTC. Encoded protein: CASSQDGKRQSGDEQFF.